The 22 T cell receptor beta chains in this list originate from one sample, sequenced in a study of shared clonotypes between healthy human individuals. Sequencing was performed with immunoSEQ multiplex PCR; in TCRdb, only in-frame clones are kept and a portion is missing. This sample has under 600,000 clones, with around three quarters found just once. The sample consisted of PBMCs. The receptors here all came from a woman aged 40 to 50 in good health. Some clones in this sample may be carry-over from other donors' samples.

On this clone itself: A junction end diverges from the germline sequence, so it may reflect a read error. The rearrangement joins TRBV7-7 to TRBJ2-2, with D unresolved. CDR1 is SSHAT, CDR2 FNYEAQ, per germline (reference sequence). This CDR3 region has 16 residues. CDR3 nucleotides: TGTGCTAGCAGCTTATCGGGCAGTTCGAACACCGGGGAGCTGTTTTTT. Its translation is CASSLSGSSNTGELFF.

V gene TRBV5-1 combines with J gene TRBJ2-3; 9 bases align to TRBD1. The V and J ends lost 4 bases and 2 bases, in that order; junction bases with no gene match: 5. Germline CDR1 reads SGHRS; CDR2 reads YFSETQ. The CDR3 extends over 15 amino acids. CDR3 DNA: TGCGCCAGCAGCGAGGGACAGGGAATCACAGATACGCAGTATTTT. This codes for CASSEGQGITDTQYF.

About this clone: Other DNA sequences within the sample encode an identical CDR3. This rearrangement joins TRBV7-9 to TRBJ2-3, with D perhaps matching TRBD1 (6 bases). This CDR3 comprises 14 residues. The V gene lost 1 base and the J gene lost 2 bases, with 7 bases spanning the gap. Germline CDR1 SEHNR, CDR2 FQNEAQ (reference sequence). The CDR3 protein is CASSLGTATDTQYF. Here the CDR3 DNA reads TGTGCCAGCAGCTTAGGGACAGCCACAGATACGCAGTATTTT.

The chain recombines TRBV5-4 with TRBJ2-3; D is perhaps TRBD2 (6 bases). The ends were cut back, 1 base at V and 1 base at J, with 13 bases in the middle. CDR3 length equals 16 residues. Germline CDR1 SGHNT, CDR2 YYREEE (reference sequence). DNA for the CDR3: TGTGCCAGCAGCTTGCGGCGGGGAAGGGGCACAGATACGCAGTATTTT. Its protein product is CASSLRRGRGTDTQYF.

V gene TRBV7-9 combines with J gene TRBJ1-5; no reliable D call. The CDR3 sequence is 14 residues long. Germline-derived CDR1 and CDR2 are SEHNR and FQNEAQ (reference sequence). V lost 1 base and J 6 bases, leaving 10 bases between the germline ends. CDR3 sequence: CASSLEGIFQPQHF. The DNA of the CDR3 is TGTGCCAGCAGCTTAGAAGGGATTTTTCAGCCCCAGCATTTT.

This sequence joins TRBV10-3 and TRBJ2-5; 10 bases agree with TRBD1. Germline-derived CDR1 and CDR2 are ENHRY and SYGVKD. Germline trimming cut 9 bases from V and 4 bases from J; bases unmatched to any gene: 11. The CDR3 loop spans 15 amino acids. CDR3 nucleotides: TGTGCCATTTCGGACAGGGGGTCTCTTCCAGAGACCCAGTACTTC. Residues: CAISDRGSLPETQYF.

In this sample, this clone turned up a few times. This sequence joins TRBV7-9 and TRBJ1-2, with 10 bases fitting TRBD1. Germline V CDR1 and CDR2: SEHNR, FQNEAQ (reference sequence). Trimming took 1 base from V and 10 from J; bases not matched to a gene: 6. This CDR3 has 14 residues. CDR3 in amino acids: CASSLELDRGFYTF. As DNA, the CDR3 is TGTGCCAGCAGCTTAGAACTGGACAGGGGGTTCTACACCTTC.

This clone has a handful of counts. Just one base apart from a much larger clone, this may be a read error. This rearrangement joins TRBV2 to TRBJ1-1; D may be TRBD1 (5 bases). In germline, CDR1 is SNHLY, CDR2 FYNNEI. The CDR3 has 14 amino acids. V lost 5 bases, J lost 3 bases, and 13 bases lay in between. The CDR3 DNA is TGTGCCAGCAGTTGGGGCCGGGGACACACTGAAGCTTTCTTT. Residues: CASSWGRGHTEAFF.

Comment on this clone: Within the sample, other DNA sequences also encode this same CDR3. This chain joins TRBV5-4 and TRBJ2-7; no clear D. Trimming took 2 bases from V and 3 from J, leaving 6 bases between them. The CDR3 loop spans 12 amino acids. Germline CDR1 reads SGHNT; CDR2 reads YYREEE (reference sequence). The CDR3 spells CASSFGVYEQYF. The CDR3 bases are TGTGCCAGCAGCTTTGGGGTCTACGAGCAGTACTTC.

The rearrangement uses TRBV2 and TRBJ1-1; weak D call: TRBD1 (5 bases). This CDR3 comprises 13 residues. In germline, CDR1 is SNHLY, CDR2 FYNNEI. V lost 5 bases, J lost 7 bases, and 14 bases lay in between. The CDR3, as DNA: TGTGCCAGCAGTAAGGAGGGGTTTGTTGAAGCTTTCTTT. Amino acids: CASSKEGFVEAFF.

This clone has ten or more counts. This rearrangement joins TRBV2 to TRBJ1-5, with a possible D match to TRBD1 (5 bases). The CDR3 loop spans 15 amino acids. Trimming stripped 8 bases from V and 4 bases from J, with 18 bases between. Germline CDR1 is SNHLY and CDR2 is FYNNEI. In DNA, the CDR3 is TGTGCCAGCCGGGGGGTACCCGGAGCAAATCAGCCCCAGCATTTT. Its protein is CASRGVPGANQPQHF.

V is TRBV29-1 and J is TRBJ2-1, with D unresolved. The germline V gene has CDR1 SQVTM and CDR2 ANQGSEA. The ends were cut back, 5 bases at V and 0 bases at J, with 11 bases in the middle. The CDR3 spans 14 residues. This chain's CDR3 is CSVKGRSSYNEQFF. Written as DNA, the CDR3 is TGCAGCGTTAAGGGCAGAAGCTCCTACAATGAGCAGTTCTTC.

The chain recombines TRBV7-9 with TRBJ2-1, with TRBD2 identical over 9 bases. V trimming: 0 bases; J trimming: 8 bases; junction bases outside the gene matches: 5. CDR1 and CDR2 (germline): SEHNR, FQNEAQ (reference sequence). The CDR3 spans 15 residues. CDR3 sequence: CASSLASGRLDEQFF. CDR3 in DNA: TGTGCCAGCAGCTTAGCCAGCGGGAGGTTGGATGAGCAGTTCTTC. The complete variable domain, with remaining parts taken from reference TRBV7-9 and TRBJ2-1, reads DTGVSQNPRHKITKRGQNVTFRCDPISEHNRLYWYRQTLGQGPEFLTYFQNEAQLEKSRLLSDRFSAERPKGSFSTLEIQRTEQGDSAMYLCASSLASGRLDEQFFGPGTRLTVL.

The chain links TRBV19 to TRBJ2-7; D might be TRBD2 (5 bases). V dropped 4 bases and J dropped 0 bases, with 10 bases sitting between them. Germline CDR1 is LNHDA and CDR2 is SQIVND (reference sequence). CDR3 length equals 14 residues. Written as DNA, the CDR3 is TGTGCCAGTAGTAGCGGGCCGGTCTCCTACGAGCAGTACTTC. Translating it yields CASSSGPVSYEQYF.

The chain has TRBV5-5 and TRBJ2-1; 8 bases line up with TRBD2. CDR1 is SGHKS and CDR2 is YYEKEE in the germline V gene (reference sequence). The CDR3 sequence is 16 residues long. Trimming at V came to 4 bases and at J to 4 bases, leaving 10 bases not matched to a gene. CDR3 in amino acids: CASSRQRGLGYNEQFF. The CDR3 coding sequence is TGTGCCAGCAGCCGACAGCGGGGGCTCGGGTACAATGAGCAGTTCTTC. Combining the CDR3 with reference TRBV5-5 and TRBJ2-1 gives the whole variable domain DAGVTQSPTHLIKTRGQQVTLRCSPISGHKSVSWYQQVLGQGPQFIFQYYEKEERGRGNFPDRFSARQFPNYSSELNVNALLLGDSALYLCASSRQRGLGYNEQFFGPGTRLTVL.

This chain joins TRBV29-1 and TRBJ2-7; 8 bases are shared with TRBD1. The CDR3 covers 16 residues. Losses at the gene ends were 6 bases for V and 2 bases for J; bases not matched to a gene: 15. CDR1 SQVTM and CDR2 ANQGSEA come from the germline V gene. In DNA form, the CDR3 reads TGCAGCGTCGATGACCCTCTGGTCAGGGGGCCCTACGAGCAGTACTTC. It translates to CSVDDPLVRGPYEQYF.

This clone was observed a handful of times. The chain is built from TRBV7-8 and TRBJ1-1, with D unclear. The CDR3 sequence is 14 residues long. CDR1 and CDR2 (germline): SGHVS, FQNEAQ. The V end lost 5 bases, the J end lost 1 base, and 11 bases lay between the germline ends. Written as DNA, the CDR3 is TGTGCCAGCAGCCCCCGGCGCAGGAACACTGAAGCTTTCTTT. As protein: CASSPRRRNTEAFF.

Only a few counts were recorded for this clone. CDR3 bases: TGTGCCATCAGTGAGTCGCGTGGGACCCTGGGCCTCTACGGCGAGCAGTACTTC. Translated, it gives CAISESRGTLGLYGEQYF. V usage is TRBV10-3 and J usage is TRBJ2-7; either TRBD1 or TRBD2 may fit D (5 bases each). This CDR3 is built from 18 residues. Germline values: CDR1 ENHRY, CDR2 SYGVKD. The V end lost 0 bases, the J end lost 6 bases, and 24 bases lay between the germline ends.

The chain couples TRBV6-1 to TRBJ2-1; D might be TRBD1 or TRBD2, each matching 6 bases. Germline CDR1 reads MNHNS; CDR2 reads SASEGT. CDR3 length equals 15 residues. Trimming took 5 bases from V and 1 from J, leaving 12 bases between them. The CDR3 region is CASSFRGLSYNEQFF. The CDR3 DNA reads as TGTGCCAGCAGTTTCCGGGGGCTTTCCTACAATGAGCAGTTCTTC.

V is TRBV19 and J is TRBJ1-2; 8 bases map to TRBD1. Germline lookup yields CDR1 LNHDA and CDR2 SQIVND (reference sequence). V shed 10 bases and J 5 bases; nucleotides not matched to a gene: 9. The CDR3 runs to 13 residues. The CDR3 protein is CATRDRGGYGYTF. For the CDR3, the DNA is TGTGCCACCCGAGACAGGGGTGGATATGGCTACACCTTC. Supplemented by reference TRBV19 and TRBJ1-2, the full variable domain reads DGGITQSPKYLFRKEGQNVTLSCEQNLNHDAMYWYRQDPGQGLRLIYYSQIVNDFQKGDIAEGYSVSREKKESFPLTVTSAQKNPTAFYLCATRDRGGYGYTFGSGTRLTVV.

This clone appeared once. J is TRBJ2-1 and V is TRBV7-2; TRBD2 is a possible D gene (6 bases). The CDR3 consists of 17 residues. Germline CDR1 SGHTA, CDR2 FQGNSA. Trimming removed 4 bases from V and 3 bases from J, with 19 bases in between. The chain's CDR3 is CASSSAIGRTIYNEQFF. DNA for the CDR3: TGTGCCAGCAGCTCGGCCATCGGACGGACTATCTACAATGAGCAGTTCTTC.

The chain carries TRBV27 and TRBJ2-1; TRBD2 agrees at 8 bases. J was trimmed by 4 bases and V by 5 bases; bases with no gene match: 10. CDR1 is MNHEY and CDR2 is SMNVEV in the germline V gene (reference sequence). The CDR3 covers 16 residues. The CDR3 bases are TGTGCCAGCAGTCCGAGCGGGAGTGTCGTATACAATGAGCAGTTCTTC. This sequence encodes CASSPSGSVVYNEQFF.